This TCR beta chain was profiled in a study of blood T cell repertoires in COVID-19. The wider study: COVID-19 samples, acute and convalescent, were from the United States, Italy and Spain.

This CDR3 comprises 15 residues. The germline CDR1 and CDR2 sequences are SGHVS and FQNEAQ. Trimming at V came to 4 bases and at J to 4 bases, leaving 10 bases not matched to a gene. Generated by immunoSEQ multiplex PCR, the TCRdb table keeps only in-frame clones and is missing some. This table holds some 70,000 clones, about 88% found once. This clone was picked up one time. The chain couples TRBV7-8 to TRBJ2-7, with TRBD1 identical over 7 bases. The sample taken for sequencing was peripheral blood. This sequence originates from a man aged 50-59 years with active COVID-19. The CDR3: CASSSRTGQPYEQYF. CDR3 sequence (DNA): TGTGCCAGCAGCTCCAGGACAGGCCAGCCATACGAGCAGTACTTC.